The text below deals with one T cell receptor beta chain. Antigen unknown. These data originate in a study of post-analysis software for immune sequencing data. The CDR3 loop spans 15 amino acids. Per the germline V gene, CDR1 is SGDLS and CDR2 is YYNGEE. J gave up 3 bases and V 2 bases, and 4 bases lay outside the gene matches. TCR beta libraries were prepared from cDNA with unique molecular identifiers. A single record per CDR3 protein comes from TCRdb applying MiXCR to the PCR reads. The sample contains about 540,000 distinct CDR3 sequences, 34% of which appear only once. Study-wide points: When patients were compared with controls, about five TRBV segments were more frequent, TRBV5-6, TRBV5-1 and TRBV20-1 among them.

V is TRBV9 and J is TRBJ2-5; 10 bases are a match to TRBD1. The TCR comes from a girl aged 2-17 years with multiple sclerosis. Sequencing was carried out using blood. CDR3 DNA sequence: TGTGCCAGCAGCGTGACCGGGACAGGGGAAGAGACCCAGTACTTC. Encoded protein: CASSVTGTGEETQYF.